This is a list of T cell receptor beta chains from one sample in a study of blood T cell repertoires in COVID-19. Assay used: immunoSEQ multiplex PCR; TCRdb lists only in-frame clones, some missing. Of around 170,000 clones in the sample, 75% to 85% were seen once. Sequenced input: peripheral blood. The receptors were gathered from a human donor in a cohort sampled during active COVID-19. CDR3s include the opening cysteine and the closing phenylalanine or tryptophan. D genes are given only for firm matches. A clone size is listed for some rows: how often the clone was seen (once, few, many), or a class if it is expanded.

TRBV15	TRBD1	TRBJ1-2	-	TGTGCCACCAGCGGGGGACAGGGGGCCGGAGGCTACACCTTC	CATSGGQGAGGYTF
TRBV10-3	TRBD2	TRBJ2-1	-	TGTGCCATCAGTGAGTCGGTACCCTGGGCGGGAGGGCCTAGTGAGCAGTTCTTC	CAISESVPWAGGPSEQFF
TRBV7-9	TRBD1	TRBJ2-1	-	TGTGCCAGCAGCCCGGGACAGGGGTCCTACAATGAGCAGTTCTTC	CASSPGQGSYNEQFF
TRBV5-6	TRBD1	TRBJ1-3	-	TGTGCCAGCAGCGCGGGAGGACAGGGGACAAGAAACACCATATATTTT	CASSAGGQGTRNTIYF
TRBV6-2/TRBV6-3	-	TRBJ1-5	-	TGTGCCAGCAGGCCTGACACGGTGAGCAATCAGCCCCAGCATTTT	CASRPDTVSNQPQHF
TRBV10-3	TRBD2	TRBJ2-1	-	TGTGCCACCTGGACTAGCGGGAGTATCCCGAGCTCCTACAATGAGCAGTTCTTC	CATWTSGSIPSSYNEQFF
TRBV15	-	TRBJ2-3	-	TGTGCCACCGCTAACTCGATCGCCACAGATACGCAGTATTTT	CATANSIATDTQYF
TRBV19	TRBD2	TRBJ2-7	-	TGTGCCAGTAGTATAGGGACTAGCGTTTACGAGCAGTACTTC	CASSIGTSVYEQYF
TRBV9	TRBD1	TRBJ2-5	-	TGTGCCAGCAGCGATACCGGGACAGAGGTGGAGACCCAGTACTTC	CASSDTGTEVETQYF
TRBV19	-	TRBJ1-1	-	TGTGCCACTCTCAGCGTTTCCTTTACTGAAGCTTTCTTT	CATLSVSFTEAFF
TRBV28	-	TRBJ2-7	-	TGTGCTACGACAGCACCTTACGAGCAGTACTTC	CATTAPYEQYF
TRBV15	TRBD2	TRBJ2-7	-	TGTGCCACCAGCAGAGGCGACCCAGCGGGGGTGGAGCAGTACTTC	CATSRGDPAGVEQYF
TRBV19	-	TRBJ2-5	-	TGTGCCAGTAGTATGAGTCAAGAGACCCAGTACTTC	CASSMSQETQYF
TRBV7-3	TRBD2	TRBJ2-5	-	TGTGCCAGCAGCTTAAGACTAGCGGGGAGGGAGACCCAGTACTTC	CASSLRLAGRETQYF
TRBV3-1/TRBV3-2	TRBD2	TRBJ2-2	-	TGTGCCAGCAGCCCCCTGGGGACTAGCGGGGGGAACACCGGGGAGCTGTTTTTT	CASSPLGTSGGNTGELFF
TRBV5-8	-	TRBJ1-1	-	TGTGCCAGCAGCTTGTTGGGTCAGGGGGCTTTCTTT	CASSLLGQGAFF
TRBV5-1	TRBD1	TRBJ1-6	-	TGCGCCAGCAGCCTAACGGGACAGGGGAACTCACCCCTCCACTTT	CASSLTGQGNSPLHF
TRBV7-3	-	TRBJ2-2	-	TGTGCCAGCAGCTCAGGTTTTAACACCGGGGAGCTGTTTTTT	CASSSGFNTGELFF
TRBV6-5	-	TRBJ1-6	few	TGTGCCAGCAGCCTCAGGGGTGGGGATTCACCCCTCCACTTT	CASSLRGGDSPLHF
TRBV2	-	TRBJ1-6	-	TGTGCCAGCAGTGTCGAGGGAACTAATTCACCCCTCCACTTT	CASSVEGTNSPLHF
TRBV5-1	TRBD1	TRBJ2-7	-	TGCGCCAGCAGCTTGTTTGGACAGGGGGCGCGGGAGCAGTACTTC	CASSLFGQGAREQYF
TRBV28	TRBD2	TRBJ2-4	-	TGTGCCAGCAGTTTATCGGGGTGGCTAGCGGGAGGTGCGAGGGCCAAAAACATTCAGTACTTC	CASSLSGWLAGGARAKNIQYF
TRBV7-2	TRBD1	TRBJ1-5	once	TGTGCCAGCAGCTTAGCAGGGGACAGGGGAGGCCAGCCCCAGCATTTT	CASSLAGDRGGQPQHF
TRBV9	-	TRBJ2-7	few	TGTGCCAGCAGCACAGGTAAATTCAGCTCCTACGAGCAGTACTTC	CASSTGKFSSYEQYF
TRBV19	TRBD1	TRBJ1-5	-	TGTGCCAGTAGTAGGGACAGGATCCCCCCATTGGGGAATCAGCCCCAGCATTTT	CASSRDRIPPLGNQPQHF
TRBV7-9	-	TRBJ1-2	-	TGTGCCAGCAGCGAAGGGGACAAACCTAACTATGGCTACACCTTC	CASSEGDKPNYGYTF
TRBV7-9	-	TRBJ1-2	-	TGTGCCAGCAGCTTAGCGCTCGGGACAAAAGGCTACACCTTC	CASSLALGTKGYTF
TRBV5-1	TRBD2	TRBJ2-7	-	TGCGCCAGTTCTAGCGGGAGAGTGATGTCCTACGAGCAGTACTTC	CASSSGRVMSYEQYF
TRBV12-3/TRBV12-4	TRBD1	TRBJ2-7	-	TGTGCCAGCAGCCCAGGGGGCAACGAGCAGTACTTC	CASSPGGNEQYF
TRBV6-5	TRBD2	TRBJ2-7	-	TGTGCCAGTGGCGGGAGGGCCGACGAGCAGTACTTC	CASGGRADEQYF
TRBV19	-	TRBJ2-7	-	TGTGCCAGTAGTATCTGGCCAGGGTCCTACGAGCAGTACTTC	CASSIWPGSYEQYF
TRBV27	TRBD2	TRBJ2-7	-	TGTGCCGCAAAGGCAGCCCGGGGGGCCTACGAGCAGTACTTC	CAAKAARGAYEQYF